The TCR beta chain under discussion was sequenced for a study of vaccination and CD4 T cells after COVID-19. The CDR3 is 12 residues long. Trimming removed 6 bases at V and 5 bases at J, with 10 bases between. CDR1 is MNHNS, CDR2 SASEGT, per germline. Notes on this clonotype: The antigen remains undetermined.

Treatment of the sample: approximately 11-day PBMC culture with coronavirus spike peptide pools or control peptides (ViraFEST assay). Sequencing of cultured CD4+ T cell DNA used the Oncomine TCR Beta short-read assay. TCRdb analysed the PCR reads with MiXCR anew, one entry per CDR3 protein. In the table there are more than 15,000 distinct CDR3 sequences, less than 65% of which are singletons. Sequencing was performed on cultured CD4+ T cells from blood, taken after SARS-CoV-2 vaccination. The TCR was taken from a human donor with COVID-19. The chain links TRBV6-1 to TRBJ1-2; D perhaps matches TRBD1 (6 bases). CDR3 amino acids: CASRGGWYGYTF. DNA for the CDR3: TGTGCCAGCAGAGGGGGTTGGTATGGCTACACCTTC.